These 20 T cell receptor beta chains came from one sample sequenced in a study of blood T cells in healthy people across ages. Next came a second PCR, run for about 6 to 11 cycles, which used a sample-barcoded 5' primer along with a J-beta primer mix. TCRdb redid the calling of the 5' RACE reads with MiXCR, one entry per CDR3 protein. The table lists about 650,000 distinct CDR3 sequences, about 32% of them singletons, with over 15% in the top ten. Sequencing was carried out using blood. These receptors all stem from a woman older than 75 in good health.

For the CDR3, the DNA is TGTGCCTGGAGTGGGAGACTATATGATGAGCAGTTCTTC. It yields the protein CAWSGRLYDEQFF. The chain has TRBV30 and TRBJ2-1; perhaps TRBD2 as D (5 bases). This CDR3 contains 13 residues. The ends were cut back, 1 base at V and 8 bases at J, with 12 bases in the middle. Germline CDR1 GTSNPN, CDR2 SVGIG (reference sequence).

This clonotype was seen repeatedly, ten times or more. The J gene is TRBJ2-1, the V gene TRBV14; D uncertain. This CDR3 contains 13 residues. Germline CDR1 is SGHDN and CDR2 is FVKESK. The ends were cut back, 1 base at V and 6 bases at J, with 7 bases in the middle. The CDR3 region is CASSQALSNEQFF. The CDR3 coding sequence is TGTGCCAGCAGCCAAGCCCTTTCCAATGAGCAGTTCTTC. Full variable domain (missing parts from reference TRBV14 and TRBJ2-1): EAGVTQFPSHSVIEKGQTVTLRCDPISGHDNLYWYRRVMGKEIKFLLHFVKESKQDESGMPNNRFLAERTGGTYSTLKVQPAELEDSGVYFCASSQALSNEQFFGPGTRLTVL.

This clonotype was seen ten or more times. V usage is TRBV7-2 and J usage is TRBJ2-1; 10 nucleotides agree with TRBD2. V lost 1 base and J lost 10; bases outside the gene matches: 13. The CDR3 sequence is 17 residues long. In germline, CDR1 is SGHTA, CDR2 FQGNSA. The CDR3 bases are TGTGCCAGCAGCTTAGGGGCTAGCGGGGGTCTTGGAGGAGAGCAGTTCTTC. Amino acid sequence: CASSLGASGGLGGEQFF.

This clonotype came up many times. This rearrangement joins TRBV7-9 to TRBJ2-1, with 7 bases matching TRBD1. The CDR3 is made up of 14 amino acids. J gave up 5 bases and V 3 bases, and 4 bases lay outside the gene matches. The germline V gene has CDR1 SEHNR and CDR2 FQNEAQ (reference sequence). This CDR3 reads CASSLGQKHNEQFF. The DNA for the CDR3 is TGTGCCAGCAGCTTGGGACAGAAGCACAATGAGCAGTTCTTC.

As for this clonotype: Since a much larger clone is just one base distant, this may be a read error. The rearrangement joins TRBV12-3 or TRBV12-4 to TRBJ2-2; possible D gene TRBD1, 7 bases. The CDR3 has 18 amino acids. The DNA for the CDR3 is TGTGCCAGCAGTTTAAGGGTTGGAGGGGGCTACGGCACCGGGGAGCGGTTTTTT. Translated, it gives CASSLRVGGGYGTGERFF.

This clonotype was counted a single time. The rearrangement uses TRBV7-2 and TRBJ2-7; 8 bases are a match to TRBD1. Germline V gene data show CDR1 as SGHTA and CDR2 as FQGNSA. This CDR3 region has 14 residues. The V and J ends lost 2 bases and 3 bases, in that order; junction bases with no gene match: 3. The CDR3 loop is CASSLTQGVYEQYF. The CDR3 DNA is TGTGCCAGCAGCTTAACACAGGGGGTCTACGAGCAGTACTTC.

This clonotype was recorded a few times. The chain recombines TRBV7-8 with TRBJ2-7; 9 bases are shared with TRBD1. V shed 5 bases and J 3 bases; nucleotides not matched to a gene: 5. The CDR3 totals 14 residues. Germline V CDR1 and CDR2: SGHVS, FQNEAQ. The CDR3 coding sequence is TGTGCCAGCAGCGAGCCGGGACAGGGCTACGAGCAGTACTTC. It is translated as CASSEPGQGYEQYF.

In the case of this clonotype: Possible read error: a much larger clone is one base away. The rearrangement uses TRBV6-6 and TRBJ2-7; no definite D call. CDR1 MNHNY and CDR2 SVGAGI come from the germline V gene (reference sequence). The CDR3 sequence is 12 residues long. Trimming left V 0 bases short and J 9 bases short, with 9 bases between. The CDR3 DNA is TGTGCCAGCAGTTACTCTGAGATTCTGCAGTACTTC. Its translation is CASSYSEILQYF.

This clonotype was detected only a few times. Germline is not matched at one junction end, which may reflect a read error. The V and J genes are TRBV10-3 and TRBJ2-3; 10 positions match TRBD2. The germline CDR1 and CDR2 sequences are ENHRY and SYGVKD. The CDR3 is 16 amino acids. The DNA of the CDR3 is TGTGCCATCAGCCGGGCTAGCGGGGGAGGCACAGGTACGCAGTATTTT. It yields the protein CAISRASGGGTGTQYF.

For this clonotype: A much larger clone differs by one base, so this may be a read error. The chain carries TRBV11-2 and TRBJ1-5, with 7 bases identical to TRBD1. From germline, CDR1 is SGHAT and CDR2 FQNNGV. This CDR3 has 15 residues. CDR3 nucleotides: TGTACCAGCAGCTTGGTGACAGGGTTCGGTCAGCCCCAGCATTTT. This translates into CTSSLVTGFGQPQHF.

The V gene is TRBV28, the J gene TRBJ1-2; D is possibly TRBD1 (5 bases). Germline CDR1 and CDR2: MDHEN and SYDVKM. The CDR3 is 13 residues long. V was shortened by 8 bases and J by 7 bases, with 17 bases between the two germline ends. The CDR3 coding sequence is TGTGCCAGCTGTTCAGGGCCCCAAGCTGGCTACACCTTC. It codes for CASCSGPQAGYTF.

The rearrangement uses TRBV29-1 and TRBJ2-3; D is unresolved. CDR3 length: 13 residues. Germline lookup yields CDR1 SQVTM and CDR2 ANQGSEA. Trimming left V 3 bases short and J 5 bases short, with 12 bases between. CDR3 in amino acids: CSVDPGTGDTQYF. DNA of the CDR3: TGCAGCGTTGATCCCGGTACCGGAGATACGCAGTATTTT.

This clonotype was counted ten times or more. J is TRBJ2-5 and V is TRBV15; no firm D call. V lost 4 bases, J lost 3 bases, and 6 bases lay in between. Germline V gene lookup returns CDR1 LNHNV and CDR2 YYDKDF (reference sequence). This CDR3 is 12 amino acids long. CDR3 in amino acids: CATSKGEETQYF. CDR3 bases: TGTGCCACCAGCAAAGGCGAAGAGACCCAGTACTTC.

As concerns this clonotype: One end of the junction varies from germline; a read error may be responsible. The chain joins TRBV5-6 to TRBJ1-2; D call uncertain. CDR1 and CDR2 from the germline V gene are SGHDT and YYEEEE. CDR3 size: 16 residues. This chain's CDR3 is CAGSLVSLDGPYGYTF. The CDR3 DNA reads TGTGCCGGCAGCTTGGTCTCGCTGGACGGACCCTATGGCTACACCTTC. The full variable domain, completed using reference TRBV5-6 and TRBJ1-2, is DAGVTQSPTHLIKTRGQQVTLRCSPKSGHDTVSWYQQALGQGPQFIFQYYEEEERQRGNFPDRFSGHQFPNYSSELNVNALLLGDSALYLCAGSLVSLDGPYGYTFGSGTRLTVV.

A few counts support this clonotype. This chain links TRBV9 with TRBJ1-6; TRBD1 matches 7 bases. Germline loops: CDR1 SGDLS, CDR2 YYNGEE. This CDR3 spans 14 amino acids. The ends lost 1 base at V and 8 bases at J; junction bases unmatched: 3. This CDR3 is CASSVLQGYSPLHF. CDR3 nucleotide sequence: TGTGCCAGCAGCGTATTACAGGGGTATTCACCCCTCCACTTT.

This clonotype showed up just a few times. J is TRBJ1-1 and V is TRBV29-1; perhaps TRBD1 as D (5 bases). Germline V gene sequence: CDR1 SQVTM, CDR2 ANQGSEA. This CDR3 has 11 amino acids. CDR3 nucleotides: TGCACCACGGTAGGGGCCACTGAAGCTTTCTTT. Protein sequence: CTTVGATEAFF.

Comment on this clonotype: A much larger clone is a single base away; this may be a read error. This rearrangement joins TRBV29-1 to TRBJ1-2; no clear D gene. Per germline, CDR1 SQVTM and CDR2 ANQGSEA. The CDR3 runs 11 residues. CDR3: CRADAHYGYTF. CDR3 nucleotide sequence: TGCAGGGCGGATGCGCACTATGGCTACACCTTC.

This clonotype came up a few times. The V and J genes are TRBV20-1 and TRBJ2-3; D is undetermined. Germline-derived CDR1 and CDR2 are DFQATT and SNEGSKA (reference sequence). Trimming pared 3 bases from V and 1 base from J, leaving 11 bases between. This CDR3 is built from 14 residues. The CDR3 is CSASPEERTDTQYF. CDR3 nucleotides: TGCAGTGCTAGTCCCGAAGAGCGCACAGATACGCAGTATTTT.

This clonotype was detected a few times. This rearrangement joins TRBV9 to TRBJ1-5; TRBD1 is a possible D gene (5 bases). Germline CDR1 is SGDLS and CDR2 is YYNGEE. Trimming left V 0 bases short and J 3 bases short, with 10 bases between. The CDR3 covers 15 residues. Here the CDR3 reads CASSVGGIDNQPQHF. The DNA for the CDR3 is TGTGCCAGCAGCGTAGGGGGGATAGACAATCAGCCCCAGCATTTT.

This clonotype was recorded a few times. A much larger clone is a single base away; this may be a read error. This chain joins TRBV9 and TRBJ2-5; the D gene is possibly TRBD1 (5 bases). V lost 7 bases and J 7 bases, leaving 11 bases between the germline ends. This CDR3 has 11 residues. The germline gives CDR1 SGDLS, CDR2 YYNGEE. The CDR3 DNA reads as TGTGCCAGCGGCCCCGACAGGACCCAGTACTTC. The encoded protein is CASGPDRTQYF.